This T cell receptor (beta chain) was sequenced for a study of cytomegalovirus exposure and HLA in healthy donors. V was pared by 4 bases and J by 4 bases, with 9 bases between. CDR3 size: 13 residues. Germline CDR1 is SGDLS and CDR2 is YYNGEE. The study, taken as a whole, reports: Among the sequence variants, a highly shared cluster was likely an artifact of sequencing. Researchers reported in a later analysis that a missense DCLRE1C variant was tied to TCR beta V- and J-gene trimming. Some TCR beta chains (roughly 160 of them) were listed as cytomegalovirus-associated. The records held CMV serostatus as the only immune exposure information.

Use of 60 Vbeta and 13 Jbeta primers characterized the PCR. Assay used: immunoSEQ multiplex PCR; TCRdb lists only in-frame clones, some missing. The table shows approximately 120,000 clones, with 72% occurring only once. This clone was seen only a few times. As yet, its antigen is unknown. V gene TRBV9 combines with J gene TRBJ1-3; D remains unclear. This receptor was taken from a man under 40 in good health and CMV-seronegative. The sample was PBMCs. The CDR3 spells CASSSQLGNTIYF. CDR3 nucleotide sequence: TGTGCCAGCAGCTCTCAGTTGGGAAACACCATATATTTT. Filled out from reference TRBV9 and TRBJ1-3, the complete variable domain reads DSGVTQTPKHLITATGQRVTLRCSPRSGDLSVYWYQQSLDQGLQFLIQYYNGEERAKGNILERFSAQQFPDLHSELNLSSLELGDSALYFCASSSQLGNTIYFGEGSWLTVV.